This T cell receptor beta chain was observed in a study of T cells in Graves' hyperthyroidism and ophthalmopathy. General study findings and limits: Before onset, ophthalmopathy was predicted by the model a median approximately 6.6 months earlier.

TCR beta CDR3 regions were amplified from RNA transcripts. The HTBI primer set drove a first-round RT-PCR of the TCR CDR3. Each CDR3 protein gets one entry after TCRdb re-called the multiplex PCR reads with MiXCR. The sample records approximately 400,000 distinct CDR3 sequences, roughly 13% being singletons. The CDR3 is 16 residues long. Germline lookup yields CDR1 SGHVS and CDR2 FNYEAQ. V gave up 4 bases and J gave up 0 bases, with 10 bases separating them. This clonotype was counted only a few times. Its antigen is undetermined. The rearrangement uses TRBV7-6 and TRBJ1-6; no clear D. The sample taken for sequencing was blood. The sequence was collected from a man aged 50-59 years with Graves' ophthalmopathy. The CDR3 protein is CASSSRPSSYNSPLHF. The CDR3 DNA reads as TGTGCCAGCAGCTCCCGACCAAGCTCCTATAATTCACCCCTCCACTTT.